Following are 2 T cell receptor beta chains from one sample sequenced in a study of T cells after yellow fever vaccination. Each CDR3 protein gets one entry after TCRdb re-called the 5' RACE reads with MiXCR. Seen here are hundreds of thousands of distinct CDR3 sequences, about 19% observed once, and the top ten hold more than 13%. The sequencing here drew on PBMCs, taken 15 days after the yellow fever booster vaccination. These receptors came from a man aged 25 to 40 who received the YFV17D yellow fever vaccine.

This clonotype was seen a handful of times. The J gene is TRBJ2-3, the V gene TRBV12-5; TRBD2 matches 11 bases. The CDR3 loop spans 18 amino acids. Germline V gives CDR1 LGHNT, CDR2 FRNRAP. V lost 5 bases to trimming and J lost 0 bases; unmatched junction nucleotides: 10. This chain's CDR3 is CASGTGTSGSSSTDTQYF. For the CDR3, the DNA is TGTGCTAGTGGTACCGGGACTAGCGGATCTTCTAGCACAGATACGCAGTATTTT.

A few counts support this clonotype. The genes are TRBV7-2 and TRBJ2-1, with a weak D call TRBD2 (6 bases). CDR3 length: 15 residues. Germline V gene data show CDR1 as SGHTA and CDR2 as FQGNSA. V dropped 4 bases and J dropped 2 bases, with 12 bases sitting between them. The CDR3 here is CASSYSSATYNEQFF. Here the CDR3 DNA reads TGTGCCAGCAGCTACTCTAGCGCGACCTACAATGAGCAGTTCTTC.